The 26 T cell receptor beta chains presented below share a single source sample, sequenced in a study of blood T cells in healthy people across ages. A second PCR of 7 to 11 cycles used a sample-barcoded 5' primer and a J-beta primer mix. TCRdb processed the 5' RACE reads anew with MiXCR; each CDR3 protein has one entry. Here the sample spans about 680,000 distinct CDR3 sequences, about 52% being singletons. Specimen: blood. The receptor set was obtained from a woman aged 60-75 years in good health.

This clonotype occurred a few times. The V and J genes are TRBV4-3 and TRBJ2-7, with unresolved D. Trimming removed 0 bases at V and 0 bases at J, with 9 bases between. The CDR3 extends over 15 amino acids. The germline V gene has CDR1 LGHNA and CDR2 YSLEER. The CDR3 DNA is TGCGCCAGCAGCCAAGATACGTGGAGCTCCTACGAGCAGTACTTC. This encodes CASSQDTWSSYEQYF.

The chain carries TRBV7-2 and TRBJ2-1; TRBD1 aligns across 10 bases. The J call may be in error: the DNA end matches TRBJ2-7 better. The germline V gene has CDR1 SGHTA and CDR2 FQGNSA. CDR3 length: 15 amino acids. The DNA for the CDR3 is TGTGCCAGCAGCATCTCGGGACAGGGGATCTACGAGCAGTACTTC. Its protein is CASSISGQGIYEQYF.

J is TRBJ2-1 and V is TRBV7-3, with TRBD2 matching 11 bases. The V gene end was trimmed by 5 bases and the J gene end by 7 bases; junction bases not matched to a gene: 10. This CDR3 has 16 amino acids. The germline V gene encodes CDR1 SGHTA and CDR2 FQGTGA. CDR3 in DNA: TGTGCCAGCAGCCGACGTAGCGGGGGGGCCGGGAATGAGCAGTTCTTC. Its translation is CASSRRSGGAGNEQFF. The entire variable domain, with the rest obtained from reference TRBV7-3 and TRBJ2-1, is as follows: GAGVSQTPSNKVTEKGKYVELRCDPISGHTALYWYRQSLGQGPEFLIYFQGTGAADDSGLPNDRFFAVRPEGSVSTLKIQRTERGDSAVYLCASSRRSGGAGNEQFFGPGTRLTVL.

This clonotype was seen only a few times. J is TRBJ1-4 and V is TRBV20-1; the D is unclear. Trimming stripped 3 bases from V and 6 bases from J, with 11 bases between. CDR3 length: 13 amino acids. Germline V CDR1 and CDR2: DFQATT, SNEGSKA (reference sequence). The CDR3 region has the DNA TGCAGTGCTAGCACCGACCTAGATGAAAAACTGTTTTTT. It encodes CSASTDLDEKLFF.

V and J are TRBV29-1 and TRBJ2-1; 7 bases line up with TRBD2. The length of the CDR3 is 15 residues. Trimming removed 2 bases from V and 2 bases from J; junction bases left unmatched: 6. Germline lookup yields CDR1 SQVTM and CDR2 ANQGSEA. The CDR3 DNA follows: TGCAGCGTTGAAAAGTCGACTAGCCCCTACAATGAGCAGTTCTTC. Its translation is CSVEKSTSPYNEQFF.

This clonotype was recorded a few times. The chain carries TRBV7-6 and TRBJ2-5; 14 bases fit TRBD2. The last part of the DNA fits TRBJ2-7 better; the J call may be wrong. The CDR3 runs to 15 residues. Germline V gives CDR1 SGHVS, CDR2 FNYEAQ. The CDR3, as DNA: TGTGCCAGCAGCAAAGGGACTAGCGGGAGCAACGAGCAGTACTTC. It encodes CASSKGTSGSNEQYF.

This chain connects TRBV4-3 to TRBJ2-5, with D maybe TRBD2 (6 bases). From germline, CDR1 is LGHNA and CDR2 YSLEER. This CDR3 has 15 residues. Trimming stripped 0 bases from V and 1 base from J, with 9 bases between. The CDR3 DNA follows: TGCGCCAGCAGCCAAGATGGACTAACCCAAGAGACCCAGTACTTC. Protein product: CASSQDGLTQETQYF.

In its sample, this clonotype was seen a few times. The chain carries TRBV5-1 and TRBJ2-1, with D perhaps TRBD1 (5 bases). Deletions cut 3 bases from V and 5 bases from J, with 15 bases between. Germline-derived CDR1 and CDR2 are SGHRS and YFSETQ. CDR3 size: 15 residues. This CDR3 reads CASSSIGVSNNEQFF. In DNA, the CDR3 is TGCGCCAGCAGCTCGATAGGGGTCTCGAACAATGAGCAGTTCTTC.

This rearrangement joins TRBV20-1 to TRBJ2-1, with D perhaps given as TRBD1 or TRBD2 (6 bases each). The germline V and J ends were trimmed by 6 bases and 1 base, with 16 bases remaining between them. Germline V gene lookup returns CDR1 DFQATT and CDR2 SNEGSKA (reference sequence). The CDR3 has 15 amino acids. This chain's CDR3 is CSAQGGSGSYNEQFF. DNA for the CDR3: TGCAGTGCCCAAGGGGGGAGTGGATCCTACAATGAGCAGTTCTTC.

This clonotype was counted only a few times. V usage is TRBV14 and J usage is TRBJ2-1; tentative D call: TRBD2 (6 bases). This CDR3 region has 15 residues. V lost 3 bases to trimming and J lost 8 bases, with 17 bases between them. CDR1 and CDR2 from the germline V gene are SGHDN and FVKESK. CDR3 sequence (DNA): TGTGCCAGCAGCCAGGCGGGACTGGGCTTCTATGAGCAGTTCTTC. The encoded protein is CASSQAGLGFYEQFF.

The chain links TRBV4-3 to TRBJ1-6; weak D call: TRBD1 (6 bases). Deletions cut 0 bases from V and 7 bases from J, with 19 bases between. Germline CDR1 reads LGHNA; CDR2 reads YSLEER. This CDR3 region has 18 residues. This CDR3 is CASSQDGDGGLGNSPLHF. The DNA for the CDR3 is TGCGCCAGCAGCCAAGACGGCGACGGGGGGCTGGGAAATTCACCCCTCCACTTT.

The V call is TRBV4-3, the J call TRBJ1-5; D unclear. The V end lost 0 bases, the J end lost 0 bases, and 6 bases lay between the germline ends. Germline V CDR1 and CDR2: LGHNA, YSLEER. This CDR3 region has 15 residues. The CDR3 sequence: CASSQEANSNQPQHF. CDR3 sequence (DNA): TGCGCCAGCAGCCAAGAGGCCAATAGCAATCAGCCCCAGCATTTT.

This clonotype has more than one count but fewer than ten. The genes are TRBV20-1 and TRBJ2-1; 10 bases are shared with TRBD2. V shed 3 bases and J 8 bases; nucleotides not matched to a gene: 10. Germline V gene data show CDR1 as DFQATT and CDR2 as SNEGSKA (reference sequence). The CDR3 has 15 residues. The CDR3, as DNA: TGCAGTGCTAGCGGGGCTAGCGGGAGTACGCATGAGCAGTTCTTC. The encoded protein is CSASGASGSTHEQFF.

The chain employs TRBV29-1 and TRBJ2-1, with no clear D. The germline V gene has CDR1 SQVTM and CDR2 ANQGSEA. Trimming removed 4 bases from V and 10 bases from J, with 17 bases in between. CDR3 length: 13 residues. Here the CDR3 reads CSVVLGSDSEQFF. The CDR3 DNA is TGCAGCGTTGTTCTGGGCTCTGACTCCGAGCAGTTCTTC.

DNA of the CDR3: TGCAGTGCCGAGCGGGAGAGCTCCTACAATGAGCAGTTCTTC. Translating it yields CSAERESSYNEQFF. The chain employs TRBV20-1 and TRBJ2-1; 8 bases fit TRBD2. CDR3 length equals 14 residues. Germline CDR1 and CDR2: DFQATT and SNEGSKA (reference sequence). V trimming: 6 bases; J trimming: 0 bases; junction bases outside the gene matches: 4.

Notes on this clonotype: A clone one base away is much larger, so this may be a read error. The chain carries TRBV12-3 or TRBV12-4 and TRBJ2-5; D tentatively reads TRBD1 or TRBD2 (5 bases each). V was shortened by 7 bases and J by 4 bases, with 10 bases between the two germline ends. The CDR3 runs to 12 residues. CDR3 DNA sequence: TGTGCCAGCAATTGGGACGCAGAGACCCAGTACTTC. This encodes CASNWDAETQYF.

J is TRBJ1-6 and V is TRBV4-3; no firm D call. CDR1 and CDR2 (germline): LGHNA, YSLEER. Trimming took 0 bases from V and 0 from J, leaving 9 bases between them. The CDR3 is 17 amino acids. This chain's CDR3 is CASSQDAASSYNSPLHF. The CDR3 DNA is TGCGCCAGCAGCCAAGATGCGGCGAGCTCCTATAATTCACCCCTCCACTTT.

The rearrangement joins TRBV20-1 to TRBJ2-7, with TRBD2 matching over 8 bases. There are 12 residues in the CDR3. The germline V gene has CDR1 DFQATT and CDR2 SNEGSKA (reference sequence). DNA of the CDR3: TGCAGCGTGACTAGCGAACTCTACGAGCAGTACTTC. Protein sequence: CSVTSELYEQYF.

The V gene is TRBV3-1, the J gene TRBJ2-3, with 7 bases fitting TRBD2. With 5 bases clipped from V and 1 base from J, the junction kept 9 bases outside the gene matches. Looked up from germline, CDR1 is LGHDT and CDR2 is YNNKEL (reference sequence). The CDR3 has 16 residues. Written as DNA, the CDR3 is TGTGCCAGCAGCTGCCGACGGGCGGGAGGCACAGATACGCAGTATTTT. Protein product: CASSCRRAGGTDTQYF.

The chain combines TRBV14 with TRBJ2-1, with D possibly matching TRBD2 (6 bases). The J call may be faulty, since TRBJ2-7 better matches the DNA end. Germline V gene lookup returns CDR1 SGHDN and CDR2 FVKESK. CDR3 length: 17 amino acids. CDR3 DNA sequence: TGTGCCAGCAGCCAAGAGGCGGCAGGAGGGGCGCACAATGAGCAGTACTTC. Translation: CASSQEAAGGAHNEQYF.

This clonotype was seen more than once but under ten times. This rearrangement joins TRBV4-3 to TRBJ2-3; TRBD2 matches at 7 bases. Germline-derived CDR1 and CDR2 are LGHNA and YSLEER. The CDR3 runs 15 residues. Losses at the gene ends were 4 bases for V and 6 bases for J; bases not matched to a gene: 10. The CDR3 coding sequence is TGCGCCAGCAGCCGAGGGACTACCGGTCCGGATACGCAGTATTTT. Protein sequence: CASSRGTTGPDTQYF.

The CDR3 nucleotides read TGCAGTGCTAGAGAGAACGTAGCAGATACGCAGTATTTT. Translating it yields CSARENVADTQYF. J is TRBJ2-3 and V is TRBV20-1; D gene unclear. Germline-derived CDR1 and CDR2 are DFQATT and SNEGSKA (reference sequence). V was pared by 0 bases and J by 4 bases, with 8 bases between. The CDR3 is 13 residues long.

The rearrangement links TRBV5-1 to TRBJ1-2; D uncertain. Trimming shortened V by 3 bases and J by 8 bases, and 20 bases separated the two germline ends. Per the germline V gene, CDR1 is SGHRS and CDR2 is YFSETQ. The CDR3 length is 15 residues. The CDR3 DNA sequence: TGCGCCAGCAGCTGGGATTCGGGGTTTCTCTTCGGCTACACCTTC. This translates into CASSWDSGFLFGYTF. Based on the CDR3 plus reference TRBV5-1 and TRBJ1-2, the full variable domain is KAGVTQTPRYLIKTRGQQVTLSCSPISGHRSVSWYQQTPGQGLQFLFEYFSETQRNKGNFPGRFSGRQFSNSRSEMNVSTLELGDSALYLCASSWDSGFLFGYTFGSGTRLTVV.

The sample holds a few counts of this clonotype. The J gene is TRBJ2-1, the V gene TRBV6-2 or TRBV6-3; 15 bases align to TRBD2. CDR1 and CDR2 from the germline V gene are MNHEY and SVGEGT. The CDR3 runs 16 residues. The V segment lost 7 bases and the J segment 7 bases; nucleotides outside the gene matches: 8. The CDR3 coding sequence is TGTGCCAGCACCTTGGGACTAGCGGGAGGAGAAAATGAGCAGTTCTTC. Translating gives CASTLGLAGGENEQFF.

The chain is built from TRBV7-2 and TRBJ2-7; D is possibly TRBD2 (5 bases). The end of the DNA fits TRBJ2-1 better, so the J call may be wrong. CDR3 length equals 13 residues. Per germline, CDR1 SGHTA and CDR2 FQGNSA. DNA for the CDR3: TGTGCCAGCAGCTTAGCTGCTAGCTGGGGGCAGTTCTTC. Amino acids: CASSLAASWGQFF.

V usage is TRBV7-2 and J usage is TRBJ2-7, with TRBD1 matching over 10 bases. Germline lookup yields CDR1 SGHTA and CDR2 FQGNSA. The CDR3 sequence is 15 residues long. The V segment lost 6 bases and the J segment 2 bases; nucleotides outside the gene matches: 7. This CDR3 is CASSPRDRGTYEQYF. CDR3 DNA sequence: TGTGCCAGCAGTCCCCGGGACAGGGGTACCTACGAGCAGTACTTC.